A single sample gave rise to the 18 T cell receptor beta chains below, sequenced in a study of post-analysis software for immune sequencing data. For these receptors, no antigen is known. The TCR beta cDNA libraries carried unique molecular identifiers. Via MiXCR, TCRdb re-called the PCR reads, giving one row per CDR3 protein. The repertoire holds roughly 540,000 distinct CDR3 sequences, with roughly 34% as singletons. Study-level results: Patients showed TRBV5-6, TRBV5-1 and TRBV20-1 among a few TRBV segments more frequent than in controls.

Sequenced material: blood. The receptor source for this set is a girl aged 2-17 years with multiple sclerosis.

The sample holds a few counts of this clonotype. The V call is TRBV20-1, the J call TRBJ1-6, with D possibly TRBD1 on 5 matching bases. Trimming took off 3 bases at V and 9 bases at J, with 12 bases between the two ends. The CDR3 covers 13 residues. Per germline, CDR1 DFQATT and CDR2 SNEGSKA (reference sequence). CDR3 loop: CSASLGAGSPLHF. CDR3 DNA: TGCAGTGCTAGTCTAGGGGCAGGTTCACCCCTCCACTTT.

The J gene is TRBJ2-7, the V gene TRBV29-1, with 9 bases lining up with TRBD1. The closer fit of TRBJ2-5 to the DNA end suggests the J call may be wrong. The CDR3 is 12 residues long. Germline V lookup: CDR1 SQVTM, CDR2 ANQGSEA. The CDR3 spells CSVTGGEETQYF. The CDR3 nucleotides are TGCAGCGTGACAGGGGGGGAAGAGACCCAGTACTTC.

This clonotype was found a few times. This chain joins TRBV28 and TRBJ2-7, with D tentatively TRBD1 (6 bases). The DNA end is a closer match to TRBJ2-5, so the J assignment may be wrong. Germline V CDR1 and CDR2: MDHEN, SYDVKM. The CDR3 length is 16 residues. The DNA of the CDR3 is TGTGCCAGCAGGCCCATGGGGGCCTCGTATCAAGAGACCCAGTACTTC. Translated, it gives CASRPMGASYQETQYF.

This clonotype was picked up a small number of times. The chain recombines TRBV6-4 with TRBJ2-1; 9 nucleotides match TRBD2. The CDR3 consists of 17 residues. Trimming took 0 bases from V and 10 from J; bases not matched to a gene: 13. Germline CDR1 reads MRHNA; CDR2 reads SNTAGT. The CDR3 here is CASSDSSGAGGLREQFF. CDR3 in DNA: TGTGCCAGCAGTGACTCGAGTGGGGCGGGGGGGCTTCGAGAGCAGTTCTTC.

This chain links TRBV6-2 or TRBV6-3 with TRBJ2-3; D possibly corresponds to TRBD1 (8 bases). This CDR3 is 18 amino acids long. The V end was cut by 0 bases, the J end by 0 bases, with 16 bases between. Germline CDR1 MNHEY, CDR2 SVGEGT. The CDR3 reads CASSYSRETGDSTDTQYF. In DNA form, the CDR3 reads TGTGCCAGCAGTTACTCGCGGGAGACAGGGGACAGCACAGATACGCAGTATTTT.

This chain uses TRBV7-9 with TRBJ1-2, with D perhaps matching TRBD1 (5 bases). V was trimmed by 5 bases and J by 8 bases, leaving 15 bases between them. CDR1 is SEHNR and CDR2 is FQNEAQ in the germline V gene (reference sequence). CDR3 size: 13 residues. The CDR3: CASSRTGGWGYTF. CDR3 bases: TGTGCCAGCAGCCGGACGGGGGGTTGGGGCTACACCTTC.

The rearrangement joins TRBV25-1 to TRBJ2-1, with TRBD1 matching 7 bases. CDR3 length: 15 residues. Trimming at V came to 8 bases and at J to 2 bases, leaving 9 bases not matched to a gene. Per germline, CDR1 MGHDK and CDR2 SYGVNS. The CDR3 reads CASGSGQTTYNEQFF. The CDR3, as DNA: TGTGCCAGCGGTTCGGGACAGACGACCTACAATGAGCAGTTCTTC.

The chain couples TRBV18 to TRBJ2-1, with D possibly TRBD1 on 6 matching bases. CDR3 length: 16 residues. V lost 6 bases and J lost 0, with 15 bases in between. The V gene's germline CDR1 is KGHSH and CDR2 LQKENI. The DNA for the CDR3 is TGTGCCAGCTCGCCCAAGGGGGACAACTCCTACAATGAGCAGTTCTTC. Translating it yields CASSPKGDNSYNEQFF.

This clonotype occurred a few times. The chain combines TRBV29-1 with TRBJ1-6, with 10 bases fitting TRBD1. The germline V gene has CDR1 SQVTM and CDR2 ANQGSEA. V shed 4 bases, J shed 10 bases, and the junction held 4 bases outside the gene matches. The CDR3 spans 13 residues. DNA of the CDR3: TGCAGCGTTGGGGAGGACAGGGGGTCACCCCTCCACTTT. Protein sequence: CSVGEDRGSPLHF.

This clonotype has more than one count but fewer than ten. V usage is TRBV4-2 and J usage is TRBJ2-1; D not resolved. Germline CDR1 is LGHNA and CDR2 is YNFKEQ. Deletions cut 0 bases from V and 5 bases from J, with 8 bases between. The CDR3 totals 14 residues. DNA of the CDR3: TGTGCCAGCAGCCAAGATCGCCTAGACAATGAGCAGTTCTTC. Translation gives CASSQDRLDNEQFF.

The gene calls are TRBV20-1 and TRBJ2-7; 8 nucleotides match TRBD1. The CDR3 covers 12 residues. In germline, CDR1 is DFQATT, CDR2 SNEGSKA (reference sequence). The ends lost 0 bases at V and 5 bases at J; junction bases unmatched: 0. DNA of the CDR3: TGCAGTGCTAGAGAGACAGGGGACGAGCAGTACTTC. Protein sequence: CSARETGDEQYF.

This clonotype appeared a few times. The rearrangement links TRBV15 to TRBJ2-5; D may be TRBD2 (7 bases). V shed 2 bases and J shed 5 bases, with 15 bases lying between them. Germline CDR1 and CDR2: LNHNV and YYDKDF (reference sequence). The CDR3 sequence is 15 residues long. The CDR3 DNA reads as TGTGCCACCAGCAGACCAGAGGGGGGGACGGAGACCCAGTACTTC. This sequence encodes CATSRPEGGTETQYF.

The CDR3 DNA reads as TGTGCCAGCAGTTTTATCCCAGATGTGCAGTATTTT. It translates to CASSFIPDVQYF. The chain links TRBV12-3 or TRBV12-4 to TRBJ2-3; D ambiguous. CDR3 length: 12 residues. Trimming removed 3 bases from V and 11 bases from J, with 12 bases in between.

The V call is TRBV5-5, the J call TRBJ1-2; D possibly corresponds to TRBD1 (6 bases). Germline CDR1 SGHKS, CDR2 YYEKEE (reference sequence). V was clipped by 0 bases and J by 3 bases, with 15 bases between them. The CDR3 contains 16 residues. CDR3 nucleotide sequence: TGTGCCAGCAGCTTGGGCGTAGGGGGATCTCACTATGGCTACACCTTC. It specifies CASSLGVGGSHYGYTF.

J is TRBJ1-2 and V is TRBV12-3 or TRBV12-4; 10 nucleotides agree with TRBD1. This CDR3 comprises 21 residues. The junction had 19 bases not matched to a gene; V was cut back by 3 bases and J by 0 bases. The CDR3 reads CASSFWLNRDRGHLANYGYTF. In DNA form, the CDR3 reads TGTGCCAGCAGTTTCTGGTTAAACCGGGACAGGGGCCATTTAGCTAACTATGGCTACACCTTC.

This rearrangement joins TRBV15 to TRBJ2-7, with unresolved D. Trimming left V 1 base short and J 12 bases short, with 22 bases between. Germline V gene sequence: CDR1 LNHNV, CDR2 YYDKDF (reference sequence). The CDR3 runs to 15 residues. The CDR3 bases are TGTGCCACCAGCAGAGGTGCCTCCGTGGCGGAGACCCTGTACTTC. Translated: CATSRGASVAETLYF. The full variable domain, its missing parts supplied by reference TRBV15 and TRBJ2-7, is DAMVIQNPRYQVTQFGKPVTLSCSQTLNHNVMYWYQQKSSQAPKLLFHYYDKDFNNEADTPDNFQSRRPNTSFCFLDIRSPGLGDTAMYLCATSRGASVAETLYFGPGTRLTVT.

The gene calls are TRBV3-1 and TRBJ1-2; 7 bases agree with TRBD1. Germline V gives CDR1 LGHDT, CDR2 YNNKEL (reference sequence). This CDR3 is 18 amino acids long. Trimming took 0 bases from V and 1 from J; bases not matched to a gene: 11. CDR3 region: CASSQDLSWTGINYGYTF. The CDR3 DNA reads TGTGCCAGCAGCCAAGATCTAAGCTGGACAGGAATTAACTATGGCTACACCTTC.

This clonotype was seen just once. V gene TRBV5-1 combines with J gene TRBJ2-2; 12 bases are a match to TRBD2. The CDR3 sequence is 18 residues long. The germline V gene has CDR1 SGHRS and CDR2 YFSETQ. Unmatched junction bases numbered 11, after V lost 1 base and J lost 7 bases. The CDR3 protein is CASSLSLAGGPTVGELFF. The CDR3 bases are TGCGCCAGCAGCTTGAGCCTAGCGGGGGGGCCGACTGTCGGGGAGCTGTTTTTT.